These 13 T cell receptor beta chains originate from one sample sequenced in a study of cytomegalovirus exposure and HLA in healthy donors. PCR amplification relied on 60 Vbeta primers (plus 13 Jbeta primers). Method: immunoSEQ multiplex PCR; TCRdb's copy keeps in-frame clones and lacks some. Seen here are about 90,000 clones, less than 80% observed once, and the top ten hold around a fifth. The sample taken for sequencing was PBMCs. The receptor source for this set is a woman aged 45-65 years in good health and CMV-seropositive.

Only a few counts were recorded for this clone. The J gene is TRBJ1-2, the V gene TRBV6-5; 8 bases align to TRBD1. V was pared by 6 bases and J by 5 bases, with 8 bases of the junction left unmatched. The CDR3 spans 14 residues. Germline values: CDR1 MNHEY, CDR2 SVGAGI. The CDR3 coding sequence is TGTGCCAGCAGCCAAGGACAGGGTATATATGGCTACACCTTC. It encodes CASSQGQGIYGYTF.

The V gene is TRBV6-5, the J gene TRBJ2-7; D ambiguous. This CDR3 is 12 amino acids long. Trimming pared 4 bases from V and 2 bases from J, leaving 6 bases between. The V gene's germline CDR1 is MNHEY and CDR2 SVGAGI. This chain's CDR3 is CASSFDTYEQYF. CDR3 in DNA: TGTGCCAGCAGTTTTGACACCTACGAGCAGTACTTC.

This clone was detected once. The chain combines TRBV6-5 with TRBJ2-5, with TRBD1 identical over 10 bases. The DNA end lines up better with TRBJ2-7; the J call may be wrong. This CDR3 comprises 14 residues. Germline CDR1 reads MNHEY; CDR2 reads SVGAGI. CDR3 sequence: CASKLGQGGHEQYF. The DNA of the CDR3 is TGTGCCAGCAAGCTCGGACAGGGGGGCCACGAGCAGTACTTC.

This chain links TRBV4-1 with TRBJ2-1; 11 nucleotides agree with TRBD2. Germline CDR1 and CDR2: MGHRA and YSYEKL. CDR3 length: 16 amino acids. Trimming removed 0 bases from V and 4 bases from J; junction bases left unmatched: 2. CDR3: CASSQDLAGGYNEQFF. CDR3 nucleotide sequence: TGCGCCAGCAGCCAAGACCTAGCGGGGGGATACAATGAGCAGTTCTTC.

About this clone itself: At the DNA level, this CDR3 is encoded by other sequences in the same sample as well. The chain recombines TRBV6-5 with TRBJ1-2, with a possible D match to TRBD1 (5 bases). CDR1 and CDR2 from the germline V gene are MNHEY and SVGAGI. The CDR3 totals 12 residues. Between the trimmed V and J ends, which lost 5 bases and 5 bases, there was a span of 9 bases. For the CDR3, the DNA is TGTGCCAGCAGTCTCCAGGGATATGGCTACACCTTC. Its protein product is CASSLQGYGYTF.

This clone was recorded a few times. V is TRBV11-2 and J is TRBJ1-1, with no clear D. The CDR3 is 12 amino acids. From germline, CDR1 is SGHAT and CDR2 FQNNGV. The germline V and J ends were trimmed by 3 bases and 3 bases, with 5 bases remaining between them. The CDR3 spells CASSFADTEAFF. The CDR3 DNA is TGTGCCAGCAGCTTCGCGGACACTGAAGCTTTCTTT.

The rearrangement joins TRBV5-6 to TRBJ2-1; D gene ambiguous. Per germline, CDR1 SGHDT and CDR2 YYEEEE. The CDR3 spans 12 residues. The V end was cut by 3 bases, the J end by 8 bases, with 9 bases between. DNA of the CDR3: TGTGCCAGCAGCTGGTCAACAGATGAGCAGTTCTTC. It specifies CASSWSTDEQFF.

V and J are TRBV28 and TRBJ2-7, with 9 bases matching TRBD1. The CDR3 loop spans 15 amino acids. Germline V gene data show CDR1 as MDHEN and CDR2 as SYDVKM. V shed 5 bases and J 5 bases; nucleotides not matched to a gene: 10. The CDR3 region is CASSTPGTGMDEQYF. Written as DNA, the CDR3 is TGTGCCAGCAGTACCCCCGGGACAGGGATGGACGAGCAGTACTTC. Filled out from reference TRBV28 and TRBJ2-7, the complete variable domain reads DVKVTQSSRYLVKRTGEKVFLECVQDMDHENMFWYRQDPGLGLRLIYFSYDVKMKEKGDIPEGYSVSREKKERFSLILESASTNQTSMYLCASSTPGTGMDEQYFGPGTRLTVT.

This chain links TRBV7-2 with TRBJ2-3; possibly TRBD2 for D (6 bases). The CDR3 runs to 14 residues. Trimming pared 3 bases from V and 1 base from J, leaving 8 bases between. CDR1 is SGHTA and CDR2 is FQGNSA in the germline V gene. The chain's CDR3 is CASSFTSRTDTQYF. The CDR3 nucleotides are TGTGCCAGCAGCTTCACTAGCCGCACAGATACGCAGTATTTT.

This clone was detected many times. V usage is TRBV19 and J usage is TRBJ1-1, with unresolved D. This CDR3 has 14 amino acids. Trimming stripped 4 bases from V and 0 bases from J, with 9 bases between. Per the germline V gene, CDR1 is LNHDA and CDR2 is SQIVND (reference sequence). The DNA of the CDR3 is TGTGCCAGTAGTACTACAGCAATGAACACTGAAGCTTTCTTT. The encoded protein is CASSTTAMNTEAFF.

This clone was counted between two and nine times. V gene TRBV27 combines with J gene TRBJ2-1, with 11 bases matching TRBD1. This CDR3 region has 16 residues. CDR1 and CDR2 from the germline V gene are MNHEY and SMNVEV (reference sequence). J gave up 8 bases and V 4 bases, and 10 bases lay outside the gene matches. The CDR3 sequence is CASSYSRTGGEDEQFF. The CDR3 region has the DNA TGTGCCAGCAGTTACTCTAGGACAGGGGGCGAGGATGAGCAGTTCTTC.

This chain uses TRBV7-3 with TRBJ2-1, with 7 bases lining up with TRBD1. The CDR3 spans 14 residues. The germline V gene has CDR1 SGHTA and CDR2 FQGTGA. J gave up 6 bases and V 1 base, and 3 bases lay outside the gene matches. CDR3 sequence (DNA): TGTGCCAGCAGCTTAAGGGCAGGGGGCAATGAGCAGTTCTTC. It codes for CASSLRAGGNEQFF.

CDR3 nucleotides: TGTGCCAGTAGTCTTCCACAGGGTTCCCTTTATGGCTACACCTTC. Its translation is CASSLPQGSLYGYTF. The chain joins TRBV19 to TRBJ1-2; D is possibly TRBD1 (6 bases). Germline-derived CDR1 and CDR2 are LNHDA and SQIVND (reference sequence). The ends were cut back, 5 bases at V and 5 bases at J, with 18 bases in the middle. The CDR3 runs to 15 residues.